A selection of T cell receptor beta chains follows, all from one sample in a study of T cell changes during pregnancy in multiple sclerosis. The repertoire was sequenced with immunoSEQ multiplex PCR; TCRdb's copy has only in-frame clones and lacks some. The sample has about 60,000 clones, 91% seen once. Sequenced here: CD4+ T cells from peripheral blood mononuclear cells, sampled in the first trimester of pregnancy. All receptors derive from a female donor with multiple sclerosis, enrolled in a pregnancy study. CDR3s include the opening cysteine and the closing phenylalanine or tryptophan. A D gene is named only where the DNA matches it firmly. Only part of the rows carry a size: once, few, many, or a class if the clone is expanded.

TRBJ2-3 TRBD2 TRBV2 - CASRLAGVPSTDTQYF TGTGCCAGCAGACTAGCGGGGGTCCCTAGCACAGATACGCAGTATTTT
TRBJ1-3 - TRBV6-5 - CASRTQVNSGNTIYF TGTGCCAGCAGAACACAGGTTAACTCTGGAAACACCATATATTTT
TRBJ2-7 TRBD1 TRBV7-2 - CASSRRTGGAHYEQYF TGTGCCAGCAGCCGCCGGACAGGGGGCGCGCACTACGAGCAGTACTTC
TRBJ1-6 - TRBV5-6 - CASSFQGFFSSYNSPLHF TGTGCCAGCAGCTTTCAGGGCTTCTTTAGCTCCTATAATTCACCCCTCCACTTT
TRBJ1-6 - TRBV18 few CASSPIITLRSGQGVNTLHF -
TRBJ2-6 TRBD1 TRBV6-4 - CASSATGAGANVLTF TGTGCCAGCAGCGCCACAGGGGCCGGGGCCAACGTCCTGACTTTC
TRBJ1-1 - TRBV6-5 few CASSYLTDREAFF TGTGCCAGCAGTTACCTCACTGACAGGGAAGCTTTCTTT
TRBJ2-3 - TRBV7-3 - CASSLGVGGDTQYF TGTGCCAGCAGCTTAGGGGTGGGGGGAGATACGCAGTATTTT
TRBJ1-1 - TRBV4-1 - CASSQGRTAINTEAFF TGCGCCAGCAGCCAAGGCCGGACAGCAATTAACACTGAAGCTTTCTTT
TRBJ1-1 TRBD1 TRBV25-1 few CASSLGQDSGGTFF TGTGCCAGCAGCCTGGGACAGGACTCCGGAGGGACTTTCTTT
TRBJ2-5 - TRBV9 - CASSVTWSETQYF TGTGCCAGCAGCGTAACATGGTCGGAGACCCAGTACTTC
TRBJ1-1 - TRBV6-1 once CASSEARGTEAFF TGTGCCAGCAGTGAAGCGAGAGGAACTGAAGCTTTCTTT
TRBJ2-5 TRBD2 TRBV7-3 - CASSLSGRHGETQYF TGTGCCAGCAGCCTCAGCGGGAGACACGGGGAGACCCAGTACTTC
TRBJ2-1 - TRBV18 - CASSPPDSSTVAWFF TGTGCCAGCTCACCACCGGACAGCAGCACGGTTGCTTGGTTCTTC
TRBJ2-5 TRBD2 TRBV5-1 - CASSRGLAETQYF TGCGCCAGCAGCCGGGGACTAGCGGAGACCCAGTACTTC
TRBJ1-4 - TRBV6-1 - CASSEWGRSEKLFF TGTGCCAGCAGTGAGTGGGGGCGAAGTGAAAAACTGTTTTTT
TRBJ1-1 TRBD1 TRBV11-2 - CASSLDRAGGAIDTEAFF TGTGCCAGCAGCTTAGATAGGGCAGGGGGCGCGATTGACACTGAAGCTTTCTTT
TRBJ2-3 TRBD1 TRBV30 - CAWSVQGDRTDTQYF TGTGCCTGGAGTGTACAGGGGGATCGGACAGATACGCAGTATTTT
TRBJ1-2 - TRBV5-1 - CASSLAIQGFYGYTF TGCGCCAGCAGCTTGGCGATACAGGGTTTCTATGGCTACACCTTC
TRBJ1-6 TRBD1 TRBV7-9 - CASSLVQGAPLHF TGTGCCAGCAGCTTAGTACAGGGGGCACCCCTCCACTTT
TRBJ1-5 - TRBV5-1 - CASSSLRGNRASNQPQHF TGCGCCAGCAGCTCTCTCAGGGGTAACAGGGCTAGCAATCAGCCCCAGCATTTT
TRBJ1-6 TRBD1 TRBV15 - CATSRTGMLNSPLHF TGTGCCACCAGCCGGACAGGGATGTTGAATTCACCCCTCCACTTT
TRBJ1-2 TRBD1 TRBV15 - CATSREAGTGAGYTF TGTGCCACCAGCAGAGAGGCCGGGACAGGGGCTGGCTACACCTTC
TRBJ2-4 - TRBV6-1 - CASIFAPRAKNIQYF TGTGCCAGCATCTTCGCGCCTCGGGCCAAAAACATTCAGTACTTC
TRBJ1-6 TRBD1 TRBV6-5 - CASSRTGGGNSPLHF TGTGCCAGCAGCCGGACAGGGGGCGGTAATTCACCCCTCCACTTT
TRBJ2-4 TRBD2 TRBV19 - CASSTGLAGVAKNIQYF TGTGCCAGTAGTACCGGACTAGCGGGGGTAGCTAAAAACATTCAGTACTTC
TRBJ2-1 TRBD1 TRBV7-6 - CASSSTTGPGSNEQFF TGTGCCAGCAGCTCTACGACAGGGCCAGGGAGCAATGAGCAGTTCTTC
TRBJ2-2 - TRBV5-6 - CASSQTPGANTGELFF TGTGCCAGCAGCCAGACTCCCGGGGCGAACACCGGGGAGCTGTTTTTT
TRBJ1-6 TRBD1 TRBV30 - CAWTRQGANSPLHF TGTGCCTGGACGAGACAGGGGGCGAATTCACCCCTCCACTTT
TRBJ1-1 - TRBV18 - CASSPRTVLNTEAFF TGTGCCAGCTCCCCTCGGACAGTCTTGAACACTGAAGCTTTCTTT
TRBJ1-2 - TRBV7-9 - CASSFLSGFGYTF TGTGCCAGCAGCTTTTTATCGGGGTTTGGCTACACCTTC
TRBJ2-7 TRBD2 TRBV15 - CATSRGDSGGVEQYF TGTGCCACCAGCAGAGGCGATAGCGGGGGGGTTGAGCAGTACTTC
TRBJ2-3 TRBD2 TRBV30 - CAWGSVGGGSTDTQYF TGTGCCTGGGGTTCCGTCGGGGGGGGAAGCACAGATACGCAGTATTTT
TRBJ2-7 - TRBV18 - CASSPRDSYEQYF TGTGCCAGCTCACCCCGGGACTCCTACGAGCAGTACTTC
TRBJ2-7 - TRBV30 once CAWKSGSYEQYF TGTGCCTGGAAATCGGGGAGCTACGAGCAGTACTTC
TRBJ1-2 - TRBV9 - CASSVEGVGNYGYTF TGTGCCAGCAGCGTAGAAGGGGTAGGGAACTATGGCTACACCTTC
TRBJ2-1 - TRBV18 - CASSSPERNEQFF TGTGCCAGCTCATCGCCAGAGAGGAATGAGCAGTTCTTC
TRBJ1-4 TRBD1 TRBV28 - CASRQQPGQGEEKLFF TGTGCCAGCAGACAGCAACCGGGACAGGGGGAGGAAAAACTGTTTTTT
TRBJ1-5 - TRBV7-2 - CASSLGSRDNQPQHF TGTGCCAGCAGCTTAGGGAGCAGAGACAATCAGCCCCAGCATTTT
TRBJ2-7 - TRBV18 - CASSPLTGDEQYF TGTGCCAGCTCACCACTGACAGGCGACGAGCAGTACTTC
TRBJ1-5 - TRBV6-1 - CASRGLRRETGPQHF TGTGCCAGCAGGGGACTTCGCAGGGAGACGGGGCCCCAGCATTTT
TRBJ1-5 TRBD1 TRBV2 few CASSGGTEAQPQHF TGTGCCAGCAGTGGGGGGACAGAGGCTCAGCCCCAGCATTTT
TRBJ2-7 - TRBV9 - CASSVGGGDYEQYF TGTGCCAGCAGCGTTGGCGGGGGCGACTACGAGCAGTACTTC
TRBJ1-2 - TRBV7-9 - CASSPLQKQGLYGYTF TGTGCCAGCAGCCCGCTCCAGAAACAGGGCCTCTATGGCTACACCTTC
TRBJ2-1 TRBD1 TRBV4-2 once CASGTGISYNEQFF TGTGCCAGCGGGACAGGGATCTCCTACAATGAGCAGTTCTTC
TRBJ2-1 TRBD1 TRBV7-3 once CASSPGQGKFF TGTGCCAGCAGCCCGGGACAGGGTAAGTTCTTC
TRBJ2-3 - TRBV7-2 once CASSLGLRDTQYF TGTGCCAGCAGCTTAGGCCTCCGGGATACGCAGTATTTT
TRBJ1-4 - TRBV9 - CASGGDSVFEKLFF TGTGCCAGCGGGGGGGACTCGGTCTTTGAAAAACTGTTTTTT
TRBJ2-7 TRBD1 TRBV7-2 - CASSLAGGSYEQYF TGTGCCAGCAGCTTGGCAGGGGGATCCTACGAGCAGTACTTC
TRBJ1-5 - TRBV7-2 - CASSAQGTQPQHF TGTGCCAGCAGCGCCCAGGGGACTCAGCCCCAGCATTTT
TRBJ1-1 TRBD1 TRBV4-2 - CASSQEWTGSVTEAFF TGTGCCAGCAGCCAAGAATGGACAGGGTCCGTAACTGAAGCTTTCTTT
TRBJ1-4 - TRBV4-1 - CASSRTQGNEKLFF TGCGCCAGCAGCCGAACCCAGGGGAATGAAAAACTGTTTTTT
TRBJ1-2 TRBD1 TRBV9 - CASSVLPGQGDYGYTF TGTGCCAGCAGCGTACTACCGGGACAGGGGGACTATGGCTACACCTTC
TRBJ1-4 - TRBV4-2 - CASSQGRDFHEKLFF TGTGCCAGCAGCCAAGGCAGGGATTTCCATGAAAAACTGTTTTTT
TRBJ2-7 - TRBV20-1 - CSARIAREQYF TGCAGTGCTAGAATAGCTCGTGAGCAGTACTTC